This T cell receptor (beta chain) is from a study of HIV-infected patients and healthy controls. Overall study context: Early therapy brought no consistent CD8 count shift, though the CD4:CD8 ratio rose a little.

The CDR3 is 14 amino acids. Germline V gives CDR1 SGHRS, CDR2 YFSETQ. The V end lost 2 bases, the J end lost 1 base, and 9 bases lay between the germline ends. Follow-up blood was drawn about 14 weeks, roughly three months, after antiretroviral therapy began. All unsorted peripheral T cells were captured because whole blood was used without fractionation. Many counts were recorded for this clonotype. Its antigen is unknown. Alpha and beta constant-region primers primed reverse transcription of about 0.5 ug RNA. Alpha and beta chain libraries were made separately by chain-specific third strand synthesis with multiplexing indices. TCRdb used MiXCR to reprocess the 5' RACE reads, holding one entry per CDR3 protein. This table holds approximately 8,700 distinct CDR3 sequences, approximately 8.3% found once. Study results and limitations: HIV-infected patients and controls differed significantly in mean usage of eight alpha and eight beta V genes. Diversity differences between study cohorts were not due to their slight age and sex differences. HIV+ repertoires were severely depleted of MAIT alpha-chain CDR3s, unlike healthy controls.

The source is an adult with HIV infection. The chain couples TRBV5-1 to TRBJ1-1; D is undetermined. The specimen comprised blood, sampled during antiretroviral therapy. Written as DNA, the CDR3 is TGCGCCAGCAGCTTCTGGGCTACGAACACTGAAGCTTTCTTT. This translates into CASSFWATNTEAFF.